The clone carrying this TCR beta chain was detected a few times. What it binds is unknown. Losses at the gene ends were 4 bases for V and 10 bases for J; bases not matched to a gene: 1. This CDR3 contains 13 residues. Germline lookup yields CDR1 SGHTA and CDR2 FQGNSA. One entry per CDR3 protein, called by TCRdb with MiXCR from the RT-PCR reads. The data hold 450,000 to 500,000 distinct CDR3 sequences, with 11% observed a single time. The data originate from a study of response to subunit inactivated influenza vaccine. Overall study results and limits: Seasonal influenza vaccination, on each occasion, was suggested by the authors to recruit few new T cells.

The chain combines TRBV7-2 with TRBJ1-6; 10 bases agree with TRBD1. The sequenced sample was PBMCs from blood, obtained roughly 47 days after vaccination. This receptor was identified in a man between 50 and 59 years old who received an inactivated influenza vaccine. CDR3 loop: CASSSDRGSPLHF. DNA for the CDR3: TGTGCCAGCAGCTCGGACAGGGGGTCACCCCTCCACTTT.